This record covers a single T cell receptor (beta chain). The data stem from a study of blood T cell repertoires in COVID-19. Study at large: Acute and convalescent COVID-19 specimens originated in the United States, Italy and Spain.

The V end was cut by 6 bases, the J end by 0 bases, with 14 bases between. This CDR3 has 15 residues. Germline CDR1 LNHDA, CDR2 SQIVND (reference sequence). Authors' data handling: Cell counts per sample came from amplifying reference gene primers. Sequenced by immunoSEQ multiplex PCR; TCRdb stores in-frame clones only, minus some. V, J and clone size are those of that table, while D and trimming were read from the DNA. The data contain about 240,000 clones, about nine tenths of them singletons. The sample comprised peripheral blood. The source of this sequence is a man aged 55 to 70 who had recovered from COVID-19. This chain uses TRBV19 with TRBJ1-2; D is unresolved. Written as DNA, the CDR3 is TGTGCCAGTAGCCCCCGGACTCAGGCTAACTATGGCTACACCTTC. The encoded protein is CASSPRTQANYGYTF.